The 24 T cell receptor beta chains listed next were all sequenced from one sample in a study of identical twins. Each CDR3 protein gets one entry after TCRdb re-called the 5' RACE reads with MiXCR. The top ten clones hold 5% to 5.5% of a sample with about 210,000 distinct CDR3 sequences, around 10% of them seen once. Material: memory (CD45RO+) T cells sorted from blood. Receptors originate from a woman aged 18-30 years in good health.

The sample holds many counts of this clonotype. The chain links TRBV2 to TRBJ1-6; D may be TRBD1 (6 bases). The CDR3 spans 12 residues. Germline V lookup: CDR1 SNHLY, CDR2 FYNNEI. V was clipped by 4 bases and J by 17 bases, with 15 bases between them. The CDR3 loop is CASSGPRGNFHF. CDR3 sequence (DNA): TGTGCCAGCAGTGGCCCCAGGGGCAACTTCCACTTT.

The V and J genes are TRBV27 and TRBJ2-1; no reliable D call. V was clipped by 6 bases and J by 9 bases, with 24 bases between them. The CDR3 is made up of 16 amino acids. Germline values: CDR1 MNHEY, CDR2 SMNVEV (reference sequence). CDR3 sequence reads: CASSRSPSLDRVEQFF. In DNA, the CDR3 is TGTGCCAGCAGCCGCTCCCCGAGTCTCGACCGTGTTGAGCAGTTCTTC.

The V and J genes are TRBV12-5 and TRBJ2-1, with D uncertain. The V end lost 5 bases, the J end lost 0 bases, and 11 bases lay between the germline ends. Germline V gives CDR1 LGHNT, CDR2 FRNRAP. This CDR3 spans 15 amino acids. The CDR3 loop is CASGPAVSSYNEQFF. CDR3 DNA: TGTGCTAGTGGTCCTGCTGTGAGCTCCTACAATGAGCAGTTCTTC.

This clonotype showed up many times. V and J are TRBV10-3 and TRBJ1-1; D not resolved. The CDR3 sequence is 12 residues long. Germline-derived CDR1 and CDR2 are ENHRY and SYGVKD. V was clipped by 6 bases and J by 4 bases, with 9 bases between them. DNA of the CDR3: TGTGCCATCAGCCCCGAAGGCACTGAAGCTTTCTTT. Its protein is CAISPEGTEAFF.

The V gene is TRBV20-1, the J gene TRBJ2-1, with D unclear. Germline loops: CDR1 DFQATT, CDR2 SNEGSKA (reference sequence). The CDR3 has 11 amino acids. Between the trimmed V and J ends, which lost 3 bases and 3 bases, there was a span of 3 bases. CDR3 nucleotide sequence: TGCAGTGCTAGCCTCTACAATGAGCAGTTCTTC. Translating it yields CSASLYNEQFF.

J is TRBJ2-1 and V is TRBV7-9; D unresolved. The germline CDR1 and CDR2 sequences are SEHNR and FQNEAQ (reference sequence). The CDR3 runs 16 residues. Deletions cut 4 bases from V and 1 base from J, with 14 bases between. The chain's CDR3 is CASSSAWAMSYNEQFF. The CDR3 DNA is TGTGCCAGCAGCTCAGCTTGGGCTATGTCCTACAATGAGCAGTTCTTC.

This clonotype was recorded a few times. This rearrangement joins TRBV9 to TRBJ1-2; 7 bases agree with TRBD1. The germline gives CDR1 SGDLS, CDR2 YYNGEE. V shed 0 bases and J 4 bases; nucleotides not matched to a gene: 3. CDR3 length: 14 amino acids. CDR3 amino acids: CASSVEAGGYGYTF. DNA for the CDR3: TGTGCCAGCAGCGTAGAGGCAGGGGGCTATGGCTACACCTTC.

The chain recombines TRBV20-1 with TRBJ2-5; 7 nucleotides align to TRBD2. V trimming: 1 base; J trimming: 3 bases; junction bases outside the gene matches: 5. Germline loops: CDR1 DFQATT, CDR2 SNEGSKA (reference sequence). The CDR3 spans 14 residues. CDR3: CSARARLAEETQYF. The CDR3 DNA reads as TGCAGTGCTAGAGCCCGACTAGCTGAAGAGACCCAGTACTTC.

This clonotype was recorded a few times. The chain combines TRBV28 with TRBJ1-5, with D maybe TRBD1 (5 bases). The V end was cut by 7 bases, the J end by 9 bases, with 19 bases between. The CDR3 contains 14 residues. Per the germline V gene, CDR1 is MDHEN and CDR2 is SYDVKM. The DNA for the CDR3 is TGTGCCAGCACCCGGATCAGGGCAAACATGCCCCAGCATTTT. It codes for CASTRIRANMPQHF.

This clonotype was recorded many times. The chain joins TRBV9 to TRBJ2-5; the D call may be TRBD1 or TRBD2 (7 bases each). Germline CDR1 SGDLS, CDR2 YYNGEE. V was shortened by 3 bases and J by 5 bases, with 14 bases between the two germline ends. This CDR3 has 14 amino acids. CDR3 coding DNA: TGTGCCAGCAGCGGCAGGGGGGGCCGGGAGACCCAGTACTTC. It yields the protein CASSGRGGRETQYF.

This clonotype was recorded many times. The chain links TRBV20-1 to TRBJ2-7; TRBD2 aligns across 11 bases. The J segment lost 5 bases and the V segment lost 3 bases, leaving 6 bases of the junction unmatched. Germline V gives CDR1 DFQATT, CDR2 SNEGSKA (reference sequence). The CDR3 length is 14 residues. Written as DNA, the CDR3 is TGCAGTGCTAGCCCACTAGCGGGGGTCCACGAGCAGTACTTC. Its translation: CSASPLAGVHEQYF.

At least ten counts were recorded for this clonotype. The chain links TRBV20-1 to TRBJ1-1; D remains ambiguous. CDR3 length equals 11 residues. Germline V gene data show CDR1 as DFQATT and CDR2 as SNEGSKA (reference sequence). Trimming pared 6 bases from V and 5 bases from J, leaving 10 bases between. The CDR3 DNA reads TGCAGTGCCACCCCCGGAACTGAAGCTTTCTTT. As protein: CSATPGTEAFF.

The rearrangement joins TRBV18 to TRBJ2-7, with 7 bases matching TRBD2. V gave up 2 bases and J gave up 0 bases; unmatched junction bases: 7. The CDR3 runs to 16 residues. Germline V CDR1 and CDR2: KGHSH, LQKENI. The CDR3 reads CASSPNNGRSSYEQYF. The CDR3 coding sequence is TGTGCCAGCTCACCAAATAACGGGAGGTCCTCCTACGAGCAGTACTTC.

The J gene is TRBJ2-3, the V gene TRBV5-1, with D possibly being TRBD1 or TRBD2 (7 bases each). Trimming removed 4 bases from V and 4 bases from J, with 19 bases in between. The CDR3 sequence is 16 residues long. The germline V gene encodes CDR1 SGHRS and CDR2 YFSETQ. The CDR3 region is CASSPAPGGGSDTQYF. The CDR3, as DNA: TGCGCCAGCAGCCCTGCTCCAGGGGGGGGCTCAGATACGCAGTATTTT. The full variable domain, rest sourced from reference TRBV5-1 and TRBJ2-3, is KAGVTQTPRYLIKTRGQQVTLSCSPISGHRSVSWYQQTPGQGLQFLFEYFSETQRNKGNFPGRFSGRQFSNSRSEMNVSTLELGDSALYLCASSPAPGGGSDTQYFGPGTRLTVL.

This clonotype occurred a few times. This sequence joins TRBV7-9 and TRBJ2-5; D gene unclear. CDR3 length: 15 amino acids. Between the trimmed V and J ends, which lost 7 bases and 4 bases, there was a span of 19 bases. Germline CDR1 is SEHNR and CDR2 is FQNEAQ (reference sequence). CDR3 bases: TGTGCCAGCACGTTTGCGGACGGGCCCGGAGAGACCCAGTACTTC. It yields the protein CASTFADGPGETQYF.

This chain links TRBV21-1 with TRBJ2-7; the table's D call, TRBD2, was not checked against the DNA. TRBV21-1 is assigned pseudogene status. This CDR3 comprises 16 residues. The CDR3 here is CASSPRGTSGDGEQYF. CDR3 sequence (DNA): TGTGCCAGCAGCCCCCGGGGGACTAGCGGCGATGGGGAGCAGTACTTC.

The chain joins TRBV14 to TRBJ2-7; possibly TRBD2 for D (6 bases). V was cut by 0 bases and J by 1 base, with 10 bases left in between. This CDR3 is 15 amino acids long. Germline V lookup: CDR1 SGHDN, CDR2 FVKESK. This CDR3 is CASSQEQEGSYEQYF. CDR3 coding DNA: TGTGCCAGCAGCCAAGAGCAGGAGGGTTCCTACGAGCAGTACTTC.

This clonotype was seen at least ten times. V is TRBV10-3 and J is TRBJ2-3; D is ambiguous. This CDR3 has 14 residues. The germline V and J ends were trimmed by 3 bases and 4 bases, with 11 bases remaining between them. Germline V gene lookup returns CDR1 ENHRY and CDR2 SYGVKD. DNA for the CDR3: TGTGCCATCAGTGACCAGTCAGCTTCAGATACGCAGTATTTT. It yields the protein CAISDQSASDTQYF.

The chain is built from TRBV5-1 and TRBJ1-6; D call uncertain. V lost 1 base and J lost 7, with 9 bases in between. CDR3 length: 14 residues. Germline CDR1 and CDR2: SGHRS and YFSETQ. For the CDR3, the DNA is TGCGCCAGCAGCTTGTCGGCGTCAAATTCACCCCTCCACTTT. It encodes CASSLSASNSPLHF.

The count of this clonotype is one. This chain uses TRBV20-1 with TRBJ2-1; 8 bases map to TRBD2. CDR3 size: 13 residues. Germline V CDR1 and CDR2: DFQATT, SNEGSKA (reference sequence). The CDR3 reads CIGGGARDYEQFF. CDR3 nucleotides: TGCATCGGGGGGGGGGCTCGCGACTATGAGCAGTTCTTC.

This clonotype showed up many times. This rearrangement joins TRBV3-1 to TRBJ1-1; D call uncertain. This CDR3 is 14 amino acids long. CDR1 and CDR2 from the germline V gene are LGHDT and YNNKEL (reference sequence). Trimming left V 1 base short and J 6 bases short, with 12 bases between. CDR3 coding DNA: TGTGCCAGCAGCCAAGGTTATGAGGGAGCTGAAGCTTTCTTT. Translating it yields CASSQGYEGAEAFF.

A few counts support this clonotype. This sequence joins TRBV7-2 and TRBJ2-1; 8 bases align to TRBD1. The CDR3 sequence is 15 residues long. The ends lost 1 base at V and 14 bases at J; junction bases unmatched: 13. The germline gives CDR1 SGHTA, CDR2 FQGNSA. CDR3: CASSLVTPFGQGEFF. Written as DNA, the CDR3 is TGTGCCAGCAGCTTAGTTACTCCTTTCGGACAGGGCGAGTTCTTC.

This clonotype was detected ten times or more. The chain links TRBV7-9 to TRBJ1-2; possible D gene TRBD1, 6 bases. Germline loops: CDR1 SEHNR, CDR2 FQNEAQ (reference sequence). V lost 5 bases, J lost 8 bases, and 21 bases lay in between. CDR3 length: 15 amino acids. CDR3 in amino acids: CASSREGQPPLGYTF. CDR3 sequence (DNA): TGTGCCAGCAGCCGAGAAGGACAGCCACCCTTGGGCTACACCTTC.

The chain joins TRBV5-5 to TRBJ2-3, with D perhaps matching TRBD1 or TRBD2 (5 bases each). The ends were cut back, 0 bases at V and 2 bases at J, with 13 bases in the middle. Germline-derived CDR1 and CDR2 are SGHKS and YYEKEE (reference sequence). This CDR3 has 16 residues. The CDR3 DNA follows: TGTGCCAGCAGCTTGGTCGTAGGGACGGACACAGATACGCAGTATTTT. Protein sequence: CASSLVVGTDTDTQYF.